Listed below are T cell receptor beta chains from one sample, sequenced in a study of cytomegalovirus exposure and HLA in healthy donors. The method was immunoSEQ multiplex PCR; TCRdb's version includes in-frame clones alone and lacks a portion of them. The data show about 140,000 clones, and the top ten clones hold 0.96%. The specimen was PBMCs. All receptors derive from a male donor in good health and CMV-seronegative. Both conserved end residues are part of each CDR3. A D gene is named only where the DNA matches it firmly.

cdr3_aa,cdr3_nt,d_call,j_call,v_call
CSVEQDLGDEAFF,TGCAGCGTTGAACAGGACCTCGGGGATGAAGCTTTCTTT,.,TRBJ1-1,TRBV29-1
CASSPSGRGLGYGYTF,TGTGCCAGCAGTCCTTCTGGGAGGGGTTTAGGCTATGGCTACACCTTC,.,TRBJ1-2,TRBV28
CASILDRARGTEQFF,TGTGCCAGCATCCTCGACAGGGCGCGGGGAACTGAGCAGTTCTTC,.,TRBJ2-1,TRBV28
CASSEAGTVPNEAFF,TGTGCCAGCAGTGAAGCCGGGACAGTACCTAATGAAGCTTTCTTT,TRBD1,TRBJ1-1,TRBV6-1
CASSTTLNTEAFF,TGTGCCAGCAGCACGACACTGAACACTGAAGCTTTCTTT,.,TRBJ1-1,TRBV9
CASSPWVSGSTEAFF,TGTGCCAGCAGCCCCTGGGTGAGCGGGAGCACTGAAGCTTTCTTT,.,TRBJ1-1,TRBV7-2
CASSTGTGGFNSPLHF,TGCGCCAGCAGCACGGGGACAGGGGGTTTTAATTCACCCCTCCACTTT,TRBD1,TRBJ1-6,TRBV5-1
CASSYEGLAFNNEQFF,TGTGCCAGCAGTTACGAGGGACTAGCCTTTAACAATGAGCAGTTCTTC,TRBD2,TRBJ2-1,TRBV6-5
CSVAGGTFTGELFF,TGCAGCGTCGCAGGGGGTACCTTCACCGGGGAGCTGTTTTTT,TRBD1,TRBJ2-2,TRBV29-1
CASRGRSYNEQFF,TGTGCCAGCAGGGGGAGGTCCTACAATGAGCAGTTCTTC,.,TRBJ2-1,TRBV28
CASSGQGRSPLHF,TGCGCCAGCAGCGGGCAGGGCCGCTCACCCCTCCACTTT,.,TRBJ1-6,TRBV4-3
CASSPGHSTEAFF,TGTGCCAGCAGCCCCGGACACAGCACCGAAGCTTTCTTT,.,TRBJ1-1,TRBV11-2
CASSIGPGSTEAFF,TGTGCCAGTAGTATCGGACCCGGGAGCACTGAAGCTTTCTTT,.,TRBJ1-1,TRBV19
CASSPRRPGDTGELFF,TGTGCCAGCAGCCCCAGACGGCCGGGGGACACCGGGGAGCTGTTTTTT,.,TRBJ2-2,TRBV11-2
CASSFGVEVGYTF,TGTGCCAGCAGCTTCGGAGTTGAGGTTGGCTACACCTTC,.,TRBJ1-2,TRBV7-2
CASSFLAGEGEAFF,.,.,TRBJ1-1,TRBV27
CASSVGGPAGLSEQYF,TGTGCCAGCAGCGTAGGGGGCCCAGCGGGCCTTTCCGAGCAGTACTTC,.,TRBJ2-7,TRBV9
CASKRQETITGNTIYF,TGTGCCAGCAAGAGACAGGAGACCATAACTGGAAACACCATATATTTT,.,TRBJ1-3,TRBV6-6
CASSHSGRANEQYF,TGTGCCAGCAGCCATAGCGGGAGGGCCAACGAGCAGTACTTC,TRBD2,TRBJ2-7,TRBV5-4
CASRTENTGELFF,TGTGCCAGCAGGACAGAGAACACCGGGGAGCTGTTTTTT,.,TRBJ2-2,TRBV6-6
CASSSKTEAFF,TGTGCCAGCAGTTCCAAAACTGAAGCTTTCTTT,.,TRBJ1-1,TRBV6-6
CATSRAGLAGYEQYF,TGTGCCACCAGCAGAGCGGGACTAGCGGGCTACGAGCAGTACTTC,TRBD2,TRBJ2-7,TRBV15
CASSSRGPPNSGRARCLYNEQFF,TGTGCCAGCAGCAGTAGGGGTCCCCCTAATAGCGGGAGGGCCCGGTGTCTCTACAATGAGCAGTTCTTC,.,TRBJ2-1,TRBV21-1
CASSIPGLARYEQYF,TGTGCCAGTAGTATCCCGGGACTAGCGAGATACGAGCAGTACTTC,TRBD2,TRBJ2-7,TRBV19
CASSPSGTGGVEQFF,TGCGCCAGCAGCCCGTCCGGGACAGGGGGCGTTGAGCAGTTCTTC,TRBD1,TRBJ2-1,TRBV4-3
CASSPGRTGSSYEQYF,TGTGCCAGCAGCCCCGGAAGGACAGGGAGCTCCTACGAGCAGTACTTC,TRBD1,TRBJ2-7,TRBV11-2
CASSSSYEQYF,TGTGCCAGCTCATCCTCCTACGAGCAGTACTTC,.,TRBJ2-7,TRBV18
CASSWTGNYYGYTF,TGTGCCAGCAGCTGGACAGGAAATTACTATGGCTACACCTTC,TRBD1,TRBJ1-2,TRBV5-4
CVPRDKGWEQYF,TGTGTGCCCCGGGACAAAGGATGGGAGCAGTACTTC,.,TRBJ2-7,TRBV19
CASRNRGTDTQYF,TGTGCCAGCAGGAACAGGGGAACAGATACGCAGTATTTT,TRBD1,TRBJ2-3,TRBV6-1
CASSRNSPGQGNGYTF,TGTGCCAGTAGCCGCAATAGTCCGGGACAGGGTAATGGCTACACCTTC,TRBD1,TRBJ1-2,TRBV19
CAWSSDRGGTEKLFF,TGTGCCTGGAGTTCAGACAGGGGGGGGACGGAAAAACTGTTTTTT,TRBD1,TRBJ1-4,TRBV30
CASSLARGGNEKLFF,TGTGCCAGCAGCTTAGCAAGGGGCGGCAATGAAAAACTGTTTTTT,.,TRBJ1-4,TRBV7-9
CASSFSADKPGHFYEQYF,TGTGCCAGCAGTTTCTCCGCGGATAAACCGGGACACTTCTACGAGCAGTACTTC,.,TRBJ2-7,TRBV27
CAWSRANTEAFF,TGTGCCTGGAGCAGGGCGAACACTGAAGCTTTCTTT,.,TRBJ1-1,TRBV30
CAWNRGQGTDTQYF,TGTGCCTGGAATCGAGGACAGGGCACAGATACGCAGTATTTT,TRBD1,TRBJ2-3,TRBV30